The 18 T cell receptor beta chains below come from one sample, sequenced in a study of shared clonotypes between healthy human individuals. TCRdb's table, derived via immunoSEQ multiplex PCR, lists solely in-frame clones and lacks some. The sample carries 2 million to 2.5 million clones, roughly 93% recorded once. The specimen was naive CD4+ T cells from PBMCs. Described subset: CD45RA+ positively selected. The receptors stem from a man between 18 and 35 years old in good health. Some clones in this sample may be carry-over from other donors' samples.

This chain joins TRBV18 and TRBJ2-7, with TRBD1 matching over 11 bases. The CDR3 sequence is 14 residues long. From germline, CDR1 is KGHSH and CDR2 LQKENI. After removal of 5 bases from V and 3 bases from J, the junction contained 3 bases not matched to a gene. The CDR3: CASSGTGGLYEQYF. The CDR3 nucleotides read TGTGCCAGCTCAGGGACAGGGGGTCTCTACGAGCAGTACTTC.

The V call is TRBV13, the J call TRBJ2-7; D not resolved. The CDR3 length is 16 residues. Germline lookup yields CDR1 PRHDT and CDR2 FYEKMQ (reference sequence). Trimming took 4 bases from V and 5 from J, leaving 21 bases between them. The CDR3 reads CASSSLSLTSSHEQYF. The CDR3 DNA reads as TGTGCCAGCAGCTCCCTGAGCCTAACATCTTCGCACGAGCAGTACTTC.

The chain links TRBV10-3 to TRBJ2-1, with 7 bases fitting TRBD2. The CDR3 contains 16 residues. The J segment lost 5 bases and the V segment lost 6 bases, leaving 13 bases of the junction unmatched. CDR1 is ENHRY and CDR2 is SYGVKD in the germline V gene. The CDR3 region has the DNA TGTGCCATCAGCCGCAACCGAGGCGGGAGTAACAATGAGCAGTTCTTC. Translating it yields CAISRNRGGSNNEQFF.

The chain uses TRBV27 and TRBJ2-1, with D maybe TRBD2 (6 bases). The CDR3 loop spans 11 amino acids. V was clipped by 4 bases and J by 13 bases, with 11 bases between them. The germline V gene has CDR1 MNHEY and CDR2 SMNVEV (reference sequence). The CDR3 DNA reads as TGTGCCAGCAGTTCTCGGACTATTCAGTTCTTC. Encoded protein: CASSSRTIQFF.

The genes are TRBV9 and TRBJ2-1, with unresolved D. The CDR3 sequence is 13 residues long. Germline V gene sequence: CDR1 SGDLS, CDR2 YYNGEE. V gave up 4 bases and J gave up 5 bases, with 10 bases separating them. DNA for the CDR3: TGTGCCAGCAGCCCACCTTGGGACAATGAGCAGTTCTTC. It specifies CASSPPWDNEQFF.

The chain has TRBV28 and TRBJ1-1; the D gene is possibly TRBD1 (5 bases). Trimming pared 0 bases from V and 7 bases from J, leaving 6 bases between. The CDR3 consists of 12 residues. Per germline, CDR1 MDHEN and CDR2 SYDVKM. The CDR3 loop is CASSLWGVEAFF. The CDR3 DNA sequence: TGTGCCAGCAGTTTATGGGGGGTTGAAGCTTTCTTT. The full variable domain, in which reference TRBV28 and TRBJ1-1 provide the parts outside the CDR3, is DVKVTQSSRYLVKRTGEKVFLECVQDMDHENMFWYRQDPGLGLRLIYFSYDVKMKEKGDIPEGYSVSREKKERFSLILESASTNQTSMYLCASSLWGVEAFFGQGTRLTVV.

This chain uses TRBV6-1 with TRBJ2-4; TRBD2 agrees at 10 bases. The germline CDR1 and CDR2 sequences are MNHNS and SASEGT. This CDR3 has 18 residues. The trim removed 2 bases at V and 0 bases at J, leaving 7 bases unmatched. The CDR3 loop is CASSEHGLAAIAKNIQYF. The CDR3 nucleotides read TGTGCCAGCAGTGAACATGGACTAGCGGCGATAGCCAAAAACATTCAGTACTTC.

This chain links TRBV19 with TRBJ2-7, with D tentatively TRBD2 (7 bases). From germline, CDR1 is LNHDA and CDR2 SQIVND (reference sequence). V dropped 1 base and J dropped 7 bases, with 17 bases sitting between them. CDR3 length equals 15 residues. For the CDR3, the DNA is TGTGCCAGTAGTATAGCGGGGGGCGCGAATGGAGAGCAGTACTTC. Translating it yields CASSIAGGANGEQYF.

The chain has TRBV11-2 and TRBJ2-2; perhaps TRBD1 as D (6 bases). The CDR3 consists of 15 residues. The V end lost 7 bases, the J end lost 3 bases, and 15 bases lay between the germline ends. CDR1 and CDR2 from the germline V gene are SGHAT and FQNNGV. The CDR3, as DNA: TGTGCCAGCACCTTCTCTACAGGGTACACCGGGGAGCTGTTTTTT. Translating it yields CASTFSTGYTGELFF.

V and J are TRBV4-1 and TRBJ2-1, with TRBD2 identical over 11 bases. The CDR3 is 18 amino acids. Germline assignment: CDR1 MGHRA and CDR2 YSYEKL. The junction had 13 bases not matched to a gene; V was cut back by 5 bases and J by 4 bases. CDR3 nucleotide sequence: TGCGCCAGCAGCTACTATAAATACGGGACTAGCGGATACAATGAGCAGTTCTTC. It specifies CASSYYKYGTSGYNEQFF.

For this clone: The same CDR3 arises from other DNA sequences in this sample as well. The chain uses TRBV6-5 and TRBJ2-2; D gene uncertain. Germline CDR1 and CDR2: MNHEY and SVGAGI. The CDR3 extends over 14 amino acids. The V gene lost 2 bases and the J gene lost 6 bases, with 10 bases spanning the gap. The CDR3 sequence: CASSYDRPPGELFF. The CDR3 coding sequence is TGTGCCAGCAGTTACGACCGGCCCCCCGGGGAGCTGTTTTTT.

This clone was counted a few times. The rearrangement links TRBV28 to TRBJ2-7; D remains unclear. V lost 10 bases and J 3 bases, leaving 13 bases between the germline ends. This CDR3 has 12 amino acids. Germline CDR1 reads MDHEN; CDR2 reads SYDVKM. CDR3 DNA sequence: TGTGCCATTGCACAATCTAACTACGAGCAGTACTTC. This codes for CAIAQSNYEQYF.

V usage is TRBV5-4 and J usage is TRBJ1-2; 10 bases align to TRBD1. The CDR3 runs 16 residues. The ends lost 8 bases at V and 3 bases at J; junction bases unmatched: 13. Per the germline V gene, CDR1 is SGHNT and CDR2 is YYREEE (reference sequence). CDR3 region: CASRLSGGTGDYGYTF. Written as DNA, the CDR3 is TGTGCCAGTAGACTCTCAGGCGGGACAGGGGACTATGGCTACACCTTC.

This chain uses TRBV7-2 with TRBJ2-1; the match to TRBD2 covers 7 bases. Per germline, CDR1 SGHTA and CDR2 FQGNSA. V trimming: 5 bases; J trimming: 7 bases; junction bases outside the gene matches: 11. The CDR3 is made up of 15 amino acids. CDR3 in amino acids: CASSPGQAGGNEQFF. DNA of the CDR3: TGTGCCAGCAGCCCGGGCCAGGCCGGGGGGAATGAGCAGTTCTTC. The full variable domain, in which reference TRBV7-2 and TRBJ2-1 provide the parts outside the CDR3, is GAGVSQSPSNKVTEKGKDVELRCDPISGHTALYWYRQSLGQGLEFLIYFQGNSAPDKSGLPSDRFSAERTGGSVSTLTIQRTQQEDSAVYLCASSPGQAGGNEQFFGPGTRLTVL.

V usage is TRBV11-2 and J usage is TRBJ2-7; D not certain. CDR1 is SGHAT, CDR2 FQNNGV, per germline. This CDR3 is built from 13 residues. The V end lost 3 bases, the J end lost 3 bases, and 9 bases lay between the germline ends. The CDR3 reads CASSFSDRYEQYF. The CDR3 region has the DNA TGTGCCAGCAGCTTTTCGGACCGCTACGAGCAGTACTTC.

The chain is built from TRBV28 and TRBJ1-1; D is ambiguous. Germline V gives CDR1 MDHEN, CDR2 SYDVKM. This CDR3 region has 12 residues. Trimming pared 5 bases from V and 5 bases from J, leaving 9 bases between. The CDR3 loop is CASSDGLTEAFF. Written as DNA, the CDR3 is TGTGCCAGCAGTGACGGCCTTACTGAAGCTTTCTTT.

This clone has only one observation. The chain has TRBV28 and TRBJ1-2, with TRBD1 identical over 8 bases. The V segment lost 4 bases and the J segment 6 bases; nucleotides outside the gene matches: 7. This CDR3 has 14 residues. From germline, CDR1 is MDHEN and CDR2 SYDVKM. CDR3 residues: CASSSGQGSHGYTF. The CDR3 DNA reads TGTGCCAGCAGTTCCGGACAGGGTAGTCATGGCTACACCTTC.

V usage is TRBV28 and J usage is TRBJ2-7; tentatively, D is TRBD1 (5 bases). The CDR3 totals 18 residues. Per the germline V gene, CDR1 is MDHEN and CDR2 is SYDVKM. With 5 bases removed from V and 1 base from J, the gap between germline ends came to 24 bases. The CDR3 coding sequence is TGTGCCAGCAGTCCCCCCAGGGTGCTAATGGGAATGTCCTACGAGCAGTACTTC. Protein product: CASSPPRVLMGMSYEQYF.